The 27 T cell receptor beta chains listed next were all sequenced from one sample in a study of cytomegalovirus exposure and HLA in healthy donors. With 60 Vbeta and 13 Jbeta primers, the PCR was carried out. The repertoire was sequenced with immunoSEQ multiplex PCR; TCRdb's copy has only in-frame clones and lacks some. This table holds 200,000 to 250,000 clones, just over 75% found once. Sequencing used PBMCs. These receptors originate from an older woman in good health and CMV-seropositive.

The chain links TRBV5-1 to TRBJ2-5, with D perhaps assigned TRBD1 or TRBD2 (6 bases each). CDR3 length equals 14 residues. The germline CDR1 and CDR2 sequences are SGHRS and YFSETQ. Trimming shortened V by 4 bases and J by 5 bases, and 15 bases separated the two germline ends. The CDR3 coding sequence is TGCGCCAGCAGCCTGGGGGGCGGGATGGAGACCCAGTACTTC. Protein sequence: CASSLGGGMETQYF.

On this clone itself: One end of the junction fails to match germline, which may point to a read error. V gene TRBV7-9 combines with J gene TRBJ2-5; 8 bases agree with TRBD2. The CDR3 is 15 residues long. Germline V lookup: CDR1 SEHNR, CDR2 FQNEAQ (reference sequence). The CDR3 nucleotides read TGTTCCAGCAGCTCAACTAGCGGCTCTCAAGAGACCCAGTACTTC. Its translation is CSSSSTSGSQETQYF.

This chain joins TRBV7-2 and TRBJ2-3; 9 positions match TRBD2. Germline V gene sequence: CDR1 SGHTA, CDR2 FQGNSA. This CDR3 spans 15 amino acids. Trimming at V came to 5 bases and at J to 3 bases, leaving 6 bases not matched to a gene. CDR3 sequence reads: CASSRRTSETDTQYF. The CDR3 bases are TGTGCCAGCAGCAGGCGGACTAGCGAGACAGATACGCAGTATTTT.

This chain joins TRBV30 and TRBJ2-7, with D maybe TRBD2 (6 bases). The V end was cut by 4 bases, the J end by 7 bases, with 20 bases between. Germline CDR1 GTSNPN, CDR2 SVGIG (reference sequence). The length of the CDR3 is 14 residues. This chain's CDR3 is CAWNRDSPTGEQYF. For the CDR3, the DNA is TGTGCCTGGAATAGGGACTCCCCTACGGGGGAGCAGTACTTC. Based on the CDR3 plus reference TRBV30 and TRBJ2-7, the full variable domain is SQTIHQWPATLVQPVGSPLSLECTVEGTSNPNLYWYRQAAGRGLQLLFYSVGIGQISSEVPQNLSASRPQDRQFILSSKKLLLSDSGFYLCAWNRDSPTGEQYFGPGTRLTVT.

The chain combines TRBV7-9 with TRBJ1-2, with a possible D match to TRBD1 (5 bases). The germline V and J ends were trimmed by 1 base and 5 bases, with 14 bases remaining between them. The V gene's germline CDR1 is SEHNR and CDR2 FQNEAQ (reference sequence). The CDR3 sequence is 15 residues long. The CDR3 loop is CASSLVSQGSYGYTF. The CDR3 nucleotides are TGTGCCAGCAGCTTAGTATCCCAGGGATCATATGGCTACACCTTC.

A few counts support this clone. V usage is TRBV6-5 and J usage is TRBJ2-7; TRBD1 matches at 7 bases. CDR1 MNHEY and CDR2 SVGAGI come from the germline V gene. The J segment lost 2 bases and the V segment lost 5 bases, leaving 6 bases of the junction unmatched. The CDR3 has 14 residues. The CDR3 bases are TGTGCCAGCAGTGAGGGTCAGGGGGCCTACGAGCAGTACTTC. Its translation: CASSEGQGAYEQYF.

The chain employs TRBV7-2 and TRBJ1-3; D possibly corresponds to TRBD1 (5 bases). The CDR3 spans 17 residues. Trimming pared 5 bases from V and 0 bases from J, leaving 17 bases between. CDR1 and CDR2 (germline): SGHTA, FQGNSA. The CDR3: CASSPTPADTSGNTIYF. In nucleotides, the CDR3 is TGTGCCAGCAGCCCCACCCCCGCGGACACCTCTGGAAACACCATATATTTT.

This chain connects TRBV30 to TRBJ1-5, with D possibly TRBD1 on 5 matching bases. CDR1 GTSNPN and CDR2 SVGIG come from the germline V gene (reference sequence). There are 17 residues in the CDR3. V was clipped by 0 bases and J by 0 bases, with 15 bases between them. CDR3 sequence: CAWSVGHVQASNQPQHF. CDR3 sequence (DNA): TGTGCCTGGAGTGTCGGACACGTACAGGCTAGCAATCAGCCCCAGCATTTT.

The V and J genes are TRBV2 and TRBJ2-4, with TRBD1 identical over 11 bases. J lost 14 bases, V lost 6 bases, and 15 bases had no gene match. CDR3 size: 15 residues. CDR1 SNHLY and CDR2 FYNNEI come from the germline V gene. CDR3: CASRGYGTGGGLEYF. The CDR3 region has the DNA TGTGCCAGCAGGGGTTACGGGACAGGGGGTGGTTTGGAGTACTTC.

This clone came up once. The rearrangement joins TRBV5-1 to TRBJ2-2; 9 nucleotides agree with TRBD2. The CDR3 is made up of 14 amino acids. V trimming: 4 bases; J trimming: 5 bases; junction bases outside the gene matches: 3. Germline V gene sequence: CDR1 SGHRS, CDR2 YFSETQ. CDR3: CASSPSGGTGELFF. CDR3 bases: TGCGCCAGCAGCCCCAGCGGGGGGACCGGGGAGCTGTTTTTT.

This rearrangement joins TRBV6-1 to TRBJ2-1; 7 nucleotides align to TRBD2. The CDR3 length is 16 residues. J was trimmed by 2 bases and V by 3 bases; bases with no gene match: 7. Germline CDR1 MNHNS, CDR2 SASEGT. CDR3 in amino acids: CASSDLADPPYNEQFF. CDR3 coding DNA: TGTGCCAGCAGTGACCTAGCGGACCCCCCCTACAATGAGCAGTTCTTC.

The V call is TRBV5-1, the J call TRBJ2-3, with D possibly being TRBD2 (5 bases). Germline lookup yields CDR1 SGHRS and CDR2 YFSETQ. V was shortened by 3 bases and J by 6 bases, with 17 bases between the two germline ends. The CDR3 has 15 amino acids. The DNA of the CDR3 is TGCGCCAGCAGCTCAACCGGGAAAAGTATGGATACGCAGTATTTT. It yields the protein CASSSTGKSMDTQYF.

This clone showed up just a few times. The V call is TRBV7-2, the J call TRBJ1-3, with TRBD1 as a possible D gene (6 bases). The CDR3 is 13 amino acids. Germline CDR1 SGHTA, CDR2 FQGNSA. The V end lost 5 bases, the J end lost 3 bases, and 8 bases lay between the germline ends. The chain's CDR3 is CASSADSGNTIYF. In nucleotides, the CDR3 is TGTGCCAGCAGCGCGGACAGTGGAAACACCATATATTTT. The full variable domain, completed using reference TRBV7-2 and TRBJ1-3, is GAGVSQSPSNKVTEKGKDVELRCDPISGHTALYWYRQSLGQGLEFLIYFQGNSAPDKSGLPSDRFSAERTGGSVSTLTIQRTQQEDSAVYLCASSADSGNTIYFGEGSWLTVV.

This chain links TRBV6-5 with TRBJ2-1, with 11 bases that match TRBD2. Trimming at V came to 9 bases and at J to 7 bases, leaving 8 bases not matched to a gene. In germline, CDR1 is MNHEY, CDR2 SVGAGI. The CDR3 totals 14 residues. In nucleotides, the CDR3 is TGTGCCAGTTCGACTAGCGGGACGAGGAATGAGCAGTTCTTC. It codes for CASSTSGTRNEQFF.

The V call is TRBV7-2, the J call TRBJ1-1; no reliable D call. In germline, CDR1 is SGHTA, CDR2 FQGNSA. CDR3 length: 14 amino acids. Trimming took 8 bases from V and 1 from J, leaving 14 bases between them. CDR3 sequence (DNA): TGTGCCAGCTCTCTTGGAACAGCGAACACTGAAGCTTTCTTT. This codes for CASSLGTANTEAFF.

This clone was observed once. V gene TRBV6-5 combines with J gene TRBJ2-3; D gene ambiguous. Trimming removed 3 bases from V and 2 bases from J, with 15 bases in between. This CDR3 region has 16 residues. The germline gives CDR1 MNHEY, CDR2 SVGAGI. CDR3 sequence reads: CASSYSVSVITDTQYF. CDR3 nucleotides: TGTGCCAGCAGTTATTCTGTTTCGGTTATCACAGATACGCAGTATTTT.

The CDR3 nucleotides are TGTGCCATCAGCGCGGGGTATGGGGGAGCCTCCTACGAGCAGTACTTC. Encoded protein: CAISAGYGGASYEQYF. The V call is TRBV10-3, the J call TRBJ2-7, with D possibly TRBD2 on 6 matching bases. Per germline, CDR1 ENHRY and CDR2 SYGVKD. This CDR3 has 16 residues. With 6 bases removed from V and 0 bases from J, the gap between germline ends came to 18 bases.

This clone was seen a few times. V usage is TRBV6-1 and J usage is TRBJ2-3; 12 nucleotides align to TRBD2. Per germline, CDR1 MNHNS and CDR2 SASEGT. CDR3 length: 15 residues. After removal of 4 bases from V and 3 bases from J, the junction contained 2 bases not matched to a gene. Written as DNA, the CDR3 is TGTGCCAGCAGTGGACTAGCGGGAGCGACAGATACGCAGTATTTT. Translation: CASSGLAGATDTQYF.

The rearrangement uses TRBV7-3 and TRBJ1-6, with 9 bases matching TRBD1. V trimming: 2 bases; J trimming: 7 bases; junction bases outside the gene matches: 3. The germline V gene has CDR1 SGHTA and CDR2 FQGTGA. The CDR3 has 15 amino acids. The chain's CDR3 is CASSLLGQGNSPLHF. The DNA of the CDR3 is TGTGCCAGCAGCTTACTGGGACAGGGAAATTCACCCCTCCACTTT.

This clone was observed a few times. J is TRBJ2-5 and V is TRBV2; 7 bases match TRBD1. Germline V gene lookup returns CDR1 SNHLY and CDR2 FYNNEI. V shed 8 bases and J 3 bases; nucleotides not matched to a gene: 9. This CDR3 has 14 amino acids. In nucleotides, the CDR3 is TGTGCCAGCGGATCGGGACAGACTGAAGAGACCCAGTACTTC. It specifies CASGSGQTEETQYF.

This clone has more than one count but fewer than ten. CDR3 sequence reads: CASSSGPLEQYF. CDR3 nucleotides: TGTGCCAGCAGTAGCGGCCCCCTCGAGCAGTACTTC. The chain combines TRBV7-2 with TRBJ2-7; D possibly corresponds to TRBD2 (6 bases). The CDR3 totals 12 residues. V was clipped by 6 bases and J by 6 bases, with 12 bases between them. Germline V gene sequence: CDR1 SGHTA, CDR2 FQGNSA.

The rearrangement links TRBV5-1 to TRBJ2-3, with 11 bases matching TRBD2. Per germline, CDR1 SGHRS and CDR2 YFSETQ. The CDR3 contains 15 residues. Trimming at V came to 0 bases and at J to 15 bases, leaving 12 bases not matched to a gene. CDR3 region: CASSLVASGRFGSYF. CDR3 DNA: TGCGCCAGCAGCTTGGTGGCTAGCGGGAGGTTTGGGTCATATTTT.

This clone was counted between two and nine times. The chain uses TRBV5-1 and TRBJ2-7; 14 bases map to TRBD2. Germline lookup yields CDR1 SGHRS and CDR2 YFSETQ. There are 15 residues in the CDR3. The V segment lost 3 bases and the J segment 5 bases; nucleotides outside the gene matches: 4. CDR3 region: CASSYRGLAGDEQYF. The CDR3 region has the DNA TGCGCCAGCAGCTATAGGGGACTAGCGGGAGACGAGCAGTACTTC.

The CDR3 DNA reads as TGTGCCACCCAGCGGGGCCAACGGGAGACCCAGTACTTC. Translation gives CATQRGQRETQYF. The chain has TRBV6-1 and TRBJ2-5; 7 nucleotides agree with TRBD2. Trimming at V came to 10 bases and at J to 5 bases, leaving 10 bases not matched to a gene. The CDR3 extends over 13 amino acids. Germline CDR1 and CDR2: MNHNS and SASEGT.

Worth noting for this clone: Other DNA sequences from this sample encode an identical CDR3 as well. The genes are TRBV6-5 and TRBJ1-2, with 8 bases matching TRBD1. The germline gives CDR1 MNHEY, CDR2 SVGAGI. The CDR3 sequence is 16 residues long. V gave up 0 bases and J gave up 4 bases; unmatched junction bases: 7. CDR3 in DNA: TGTGCCAGCAGTTACTCGGGCCAGGGGGCCAGCTATGGCTACACCTTC. Translation gives CASSYSGQGASYGYTF.

This rearrangement joins TRBV28 to TRBJ1-1, with a tentative D call TRBD1 (5 bases). The V end was cut by 3 bases, the J end by 5 bases, with 16 bases between. The CDR3 loop spans 15 amino acids. Germline V CDR1 and CDR2: MDHEN, SYDVKM. This chain's CDR3 is CASSLGGVRLTEAFF. CDR3 nucleotide sequence: TGTGCCAGCAGTTTGGGGGGGGTTCGTTTAACTGAAGCTTTCTTT.

About this clone itself: Mismatch with germline at one junction end may stem from a read error. Other DNA variants within this sample encode the same CDR3. The rearrangement uses TRBV7-7 and TRBJ2-1, with a possible D match to TRBD2 (5 bases). This CDR3 is 14 amino acids long. CDR1 and CDR2 (germline): SSHAT, FNYEAQ (reference sequence). The CDR3 is CASSLDGEYNEQFF. In nucleotides, the CDR3 is TGTGCCAGTAGCTTAGACGGGGAATACAATGAGCAGTTCTTC.